This T cell receptor (beta chain) was obtained from a study of blood T cell repertoires in COVID-19. Study in general: The analysed material was cDNA or gDNA that came from T cells, B-cell-depleted T cells, or PBMCs.

Those who participated ranged in age from roughly 18 to 95 years and resided in 20 to 30 US areas. Repertoires were generated with immunoSEQ multiplex PCR, while TCRdb's copy carries only in-frame clones and drops some. The sample records more than 150,000 clones, around 80% being singletons. The ends were cut back, 7 bases at V and 0 bases at J, with 19 bases in the middle. There are 16 residues in the CDR3. The germline V gene has CDR1 MDHEN and CDR2 SYDVKM. Sequences were obtained from PBMCs or T cells enriched from blood (not recorded which). This chain connects TRBV28 to TRBJ2-7; D might be TRBD1 (5 bases). The receptor was isolated from a woman in her fifties or sixties who had recovered from COVID-19. CDR3 residues: CASIPRPGPSSYEQYF. The CDR3 nucleotides read TGTGCCAGCATTCCACGCCCAGGGCCGAGCTCCTACGAGCAGTACTTC. Using reference TRBV28 and TRBJ2-7 for the parts outside the CDR3, the full variable domain is DVKVTQSSRYLVKRTGEKVFLECVQDMDHENMFWYRQDPGLGLRLIYFSYDVKMKEKGDIPEGYSVSREKKERFSLILESASTNQTSMYLCASIPRPGPSSYEQYFGPGTRLTVT.